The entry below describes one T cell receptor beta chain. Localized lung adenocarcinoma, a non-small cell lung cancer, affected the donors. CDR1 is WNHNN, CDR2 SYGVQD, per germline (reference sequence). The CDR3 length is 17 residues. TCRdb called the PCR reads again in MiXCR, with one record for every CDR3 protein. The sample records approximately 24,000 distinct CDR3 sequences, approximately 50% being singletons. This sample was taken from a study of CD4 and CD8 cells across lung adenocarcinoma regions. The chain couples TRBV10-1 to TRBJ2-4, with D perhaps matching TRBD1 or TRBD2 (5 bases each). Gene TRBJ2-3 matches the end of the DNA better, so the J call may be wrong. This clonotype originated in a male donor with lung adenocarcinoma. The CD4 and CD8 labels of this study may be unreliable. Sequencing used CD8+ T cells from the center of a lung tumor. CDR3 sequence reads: CALSGIPGLGAKDTQYF. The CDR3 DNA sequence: TGCGCCCTCAGCGGCATCCCGGGGCTGGGAGCCAAAGACACTCAGTATTTT.